These 4 T cell receptor beta chains were all obtained from the same sample, sequenced in a study of glioma-infiltrating T cells (dated by TCRdb to the mid-2010s). The sequencing machine was an Illumina MiSeq. The iRepertoire nested amplicon-rescue multiplex PCR (arm-PCR) platform was used to amplify TCR alpha and beta CDR3 regions from RNA. TCRdb redid the processing of the public reads, applying fastp at Q25 and MiXCR, and retained in-frame beta chains. Rows matching on CDR3 protein sequence are summarized as one entry with the most common DNA and genes. Within this sample are about 130,000 distinct CDR3 sequences, with roughly 20% of them counted one time only. The top ten constitute about 16% of the sample. The sequencing input was glioma tissue, nonneoplastic brain tissue, or PBMCs (not recorded which). Receptor source: a human donor with low-grade glioma or glioblastoma, undergoing nonglioma brain surgery, or in good health (not recorded which).

The rearrangement uses TRBV6-2 or TRBV6-3 and TRBJ2-7; 11 positions match TRBD1. With V trimmed by 1 base and J by 6 bases, 5 bases remained unmatched. This CDR3 region has 15 residues. The germline V gene has CDR1 MNHEY and CDR2 SVGEGT. The CDR3 bases are TGTGCCAGCAGTTACTTTGCCGGGACAGGGGGCGAGCAGTACTTC. Its translation is CASSYFAGTGGEQYF.

This clonotype was counted ten times or more. The genes are TRBV7-2 and TRBJ2-3, with 8 nucleotides matching TRBD2. Germline CDR1 reads SGHTA; CDR2 reads FQGNSA. This CDR3 spans 16 amino acids. V lost 5 bases and J lost 0; bases outside the gene matches: 7. The CDR3 bases are TGTGCCAGCAGCGCCCAGCGGGGGCTTAGCACAGATACGCAGTATTTT. Its translation is CASSAQRGLSTDTQYF.

V usage is TRBV7-6 and J usage is TRBJ2-7, with D perhaps matching TRBD1 (5 bases). The germline V gene encodes CDR1 SGHVS and CDR2 FNYEAQ. The CDR3 is made up of 13 amino acids. V gave up 5 bases and J gave up 6 bases, with 14 bases separating them. In DNA, the CDR3 is TGTGCCAGCAGCAAAGATCTGGGGCGCGAGCAGTACTTC. Its translation is CASSKDLGREQYF.

This clonotype was seen many times. The genes are TRBV7-9 and TRBJ1-1, with D unresolved. V was pared by 5 bases and J by 0 bases, with 16 bases between. The V gene's germline CDR1 is SEHNR and CDR2 FQNEAQ (reference sequence). The CDR3 covers 16 residues. The CDR3 DNA is TGTGCCAGCAGCCCGCTCTCTAACGAGTTGAACACTGAAGCTTTCTTT. As protein: CASSPLSNELNTEAFF. Based on the CDR3 plus reference TRBV7-9 and TRBJ1-1, the full variable domain is DTGVSQNPRHKITKRGQNVTFRCDPISEHNRLYWYRQTLGQGPEFLTYFQNEAQLEKSRLLSDRFSAERPKGSFSTLEIQRTEQGDSAMYLCASSPLSNELNTEAFFGQGTRLTVV.